This T cell receptor beta chain was profiled in a study of blood T cell repertoires in COVID-19. Looking at the study overall: The origin of the acute and convalescent COVID-19 samples was the United States, Italy and Spain. Nucleic acid was either cDNA or gDNA, and it came from T cells, B-cell-depleted T cells, or PBMCs.

In the authors' workflow: Reference gene primers were amplified, and this amplification served to estimate nucleated cell counts. The protocol was immunoSEQ multiplex PCR, while the TCRdb copy is restricted to in-frame clones and leaves out a portion. V and J calls and clone size come straight from that table; D and trimming were deduced from the DNA. The sample has approximately 70,000 clones, approximately 86% seen once; the top ten hold around 13%. V lost 6 bases and J 4 bases, leaving 15 bases between the germline ends. The CDR3 consists of 14 residues. Germline V gives CDR1 KGHSH, CDR2 LQKENI. Sequenced sample: peripheral blood. This sequence was found in a woman aged 55-69 years with acute or convalescent COVID-19. The J gene is TRBJ2-5, the V gene TRBV18; weak D call: TRBD2 (6 bases). CDR3 coding DNA: TGTGCCAGCTCCCCCTTGACTAGGTCAGAGACCCAGTACTTC. It encodes CASSPLTRSETQYF.